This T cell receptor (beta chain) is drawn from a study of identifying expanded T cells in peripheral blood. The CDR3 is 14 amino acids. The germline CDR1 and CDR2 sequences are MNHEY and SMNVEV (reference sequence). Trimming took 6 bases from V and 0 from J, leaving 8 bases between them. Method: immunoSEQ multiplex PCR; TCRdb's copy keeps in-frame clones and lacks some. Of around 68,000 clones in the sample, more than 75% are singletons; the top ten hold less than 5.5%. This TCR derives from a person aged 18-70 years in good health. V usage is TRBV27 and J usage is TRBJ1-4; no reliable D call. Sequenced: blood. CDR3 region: CASSITATNEKLFF. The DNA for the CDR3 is TGTGCCAGCAGCATAACCGCAACTAATGAAAAACTGTTTTTT.